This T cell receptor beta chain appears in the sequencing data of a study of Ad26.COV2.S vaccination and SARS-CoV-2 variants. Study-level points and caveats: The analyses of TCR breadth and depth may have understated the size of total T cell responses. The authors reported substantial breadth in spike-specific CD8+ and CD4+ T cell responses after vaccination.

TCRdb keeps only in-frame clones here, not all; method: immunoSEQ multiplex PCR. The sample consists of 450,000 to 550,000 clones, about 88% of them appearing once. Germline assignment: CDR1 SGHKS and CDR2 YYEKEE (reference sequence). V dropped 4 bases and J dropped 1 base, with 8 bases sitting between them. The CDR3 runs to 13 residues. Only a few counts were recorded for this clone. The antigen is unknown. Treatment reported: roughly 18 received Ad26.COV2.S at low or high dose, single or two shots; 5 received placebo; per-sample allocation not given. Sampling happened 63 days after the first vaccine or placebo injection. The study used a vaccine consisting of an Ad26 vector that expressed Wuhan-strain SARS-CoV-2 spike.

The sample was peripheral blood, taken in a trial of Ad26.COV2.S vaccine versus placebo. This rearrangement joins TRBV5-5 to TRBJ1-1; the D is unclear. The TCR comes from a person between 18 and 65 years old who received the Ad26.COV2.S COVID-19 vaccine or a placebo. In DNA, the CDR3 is TGTGCCAGCAGCCCGGACGGGAACACTGAAGCTTTCTTT. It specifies CASSPDGNTEAFF.